This entry describes one TCR beta chain. What it binds is not known. Produced via immunoSEQ multiplex PCR; TCRdb's table is partial and in-frame only. The repertoire has some 13,000 clones, approximately 88% of them found once; the top ten carry about 15%. Trimming cost V 0 bases and J 4 bases; bases outside gene matches: 1. The CDR3 runs 16 residues. Germline V gene sequence: CDR1 MNHEY, CDR2 SVGAGI. Time point described: recipient sample about 28 days before transplant, after cytoreduction. These data belong to a study of T cell clonotyping in hematopoietic cell transplantation. Findings and limits, study-wide: Pathologically expanded recipient clonotypes increased progressively from day 30 to day 180 as diversity fell. No sorting was done, leaving CD4 and CD8 contributions mixed.

The material was peripheral blood mononuclear cells, obtained before stem cell transplant. The TCR sequence derives from a man in his 60s with acute myeloid leukemia. Some clones in this sample may be carry-over from other donors' samples. The chain uses TRBV6-5 and TRBJ2-1; 12 bases agree with TRBD2. CDR3 residues: CASSYSGLAGYNEQFF. The CDR3 nucleotides read TGTGCCAGCAGTTACTCGGGACTAGCGGGTTACAATGAGCAGTTCTTC.